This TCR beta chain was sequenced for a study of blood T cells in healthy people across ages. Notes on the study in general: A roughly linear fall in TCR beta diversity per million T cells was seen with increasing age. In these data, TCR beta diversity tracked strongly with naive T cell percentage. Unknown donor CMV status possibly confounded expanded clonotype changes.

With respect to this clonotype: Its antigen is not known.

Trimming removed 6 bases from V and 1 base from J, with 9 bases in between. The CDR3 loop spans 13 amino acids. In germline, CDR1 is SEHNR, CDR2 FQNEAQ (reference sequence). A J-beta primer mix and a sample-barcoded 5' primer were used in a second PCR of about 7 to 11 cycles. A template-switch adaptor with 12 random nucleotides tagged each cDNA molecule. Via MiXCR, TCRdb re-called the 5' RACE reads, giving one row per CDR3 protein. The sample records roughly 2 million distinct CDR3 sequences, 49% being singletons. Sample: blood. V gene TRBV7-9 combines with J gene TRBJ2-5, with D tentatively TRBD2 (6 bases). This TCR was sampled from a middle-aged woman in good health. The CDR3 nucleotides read TGTGCCAGCAGACGGGGGACCCAAGAGACCCAGTACTTC. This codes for CASRRGTQETQYF.